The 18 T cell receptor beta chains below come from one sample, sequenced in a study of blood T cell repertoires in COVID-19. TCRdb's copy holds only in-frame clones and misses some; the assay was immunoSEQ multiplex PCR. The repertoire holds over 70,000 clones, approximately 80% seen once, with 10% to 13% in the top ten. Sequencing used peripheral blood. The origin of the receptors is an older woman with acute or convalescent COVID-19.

The CDR3 nucleotides are TGTGCCTGGACCTCCTCCAGGGGGGCTGAAGCTTTCTTT. Translated, it gives CAWTSSRGAEAFF. This sequence joins TRBV30 and TRBJ1-1; 7 bases align to TRBD1. This CDR3 has 13 residues. Germline loops: CDR1 GTSNPN, CDR2 SVGIG (reference sequence). Germline trimming cut 4 bases from V and 6 bases from J; bases unmatched to any gene: 8.

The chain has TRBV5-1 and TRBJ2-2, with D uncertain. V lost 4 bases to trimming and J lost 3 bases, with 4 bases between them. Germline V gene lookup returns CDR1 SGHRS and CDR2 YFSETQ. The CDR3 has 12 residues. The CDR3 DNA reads TGCGCCAGCAGCCAGGACACCGGGGAGCTGTTTTTT. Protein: CASSQDTGELFF.

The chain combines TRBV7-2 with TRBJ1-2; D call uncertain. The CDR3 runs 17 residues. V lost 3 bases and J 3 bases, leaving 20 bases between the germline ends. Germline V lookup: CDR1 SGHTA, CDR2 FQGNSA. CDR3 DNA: TGTGCCAGCAGCTTTGAGGGTGTAACACGGGAACACTATGGCTACACCTTC. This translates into CASSFEGVTREHYGYTF.

CDR3 sequence (DNA): TGTGCCTGGAGTGGCCAGGGCCCGGGGCCCCAGCATTTT. Its translation is CAWSGQGPGPQHF. The chain is built from TRBV30 and TRBJ1-5; D may be TRBD1 (5 bases). This CDR3 is built from 13 residues. V was shortened by 1 base and J by 9 bases, with 13 bases between the two germline ends. Germline V CDR1 and CDR2: GTSNPN, SVGIG (reference sequence).

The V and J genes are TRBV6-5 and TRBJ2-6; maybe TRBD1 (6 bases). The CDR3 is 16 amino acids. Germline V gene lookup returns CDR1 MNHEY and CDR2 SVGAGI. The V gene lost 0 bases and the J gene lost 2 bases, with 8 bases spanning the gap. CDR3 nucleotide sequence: TGTGCCAGCAGTTACTCCCCAGGGGCTGGGGCCAACGTCCTGACTTTC. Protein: CASSYSPGAGANVLTF.

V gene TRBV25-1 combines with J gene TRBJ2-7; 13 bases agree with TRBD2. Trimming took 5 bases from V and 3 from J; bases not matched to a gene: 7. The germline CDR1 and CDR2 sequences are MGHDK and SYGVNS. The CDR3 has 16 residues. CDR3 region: CASSRGLAGLGYEQYF. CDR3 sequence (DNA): TGTGCCAGCAGTCGGGGACTAGCGGGGCTCGGCTACGAGCAGTACTTC.

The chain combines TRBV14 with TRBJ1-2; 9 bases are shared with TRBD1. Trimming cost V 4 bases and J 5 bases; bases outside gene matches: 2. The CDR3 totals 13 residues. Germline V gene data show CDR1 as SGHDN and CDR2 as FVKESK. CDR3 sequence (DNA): TGTGCCAGCAGCCTCGACAGGGGGTATGGCTACACCTTC. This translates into CASSLDRGYGYTF. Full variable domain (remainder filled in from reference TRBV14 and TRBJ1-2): EAGVTQFPSHSVIEKGQTVTLRCDPISGHDNLYWYRRVMGKEIKFLLHFVKESKQDESGMPNNRFLAERTGGTYSTLKVQPAELEDSGVYFCASSLDRGYGYTFGSGTRLTVV.

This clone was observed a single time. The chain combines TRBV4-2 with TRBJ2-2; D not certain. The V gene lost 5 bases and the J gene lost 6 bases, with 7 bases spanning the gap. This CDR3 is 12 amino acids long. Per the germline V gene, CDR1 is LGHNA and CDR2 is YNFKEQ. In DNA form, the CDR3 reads TGTGCCAGCAGCTCGGGTTCCGGGGAGCTGTTTTTT. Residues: CASSSGSGELFF.

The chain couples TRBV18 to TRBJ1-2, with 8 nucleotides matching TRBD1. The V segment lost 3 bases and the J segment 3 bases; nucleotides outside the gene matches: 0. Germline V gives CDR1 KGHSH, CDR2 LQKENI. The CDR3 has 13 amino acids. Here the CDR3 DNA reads TGTGCCAGCTCACCGGACAGGGACTATGGCTACACCTTC. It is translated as CASSPDRDYGYTF.

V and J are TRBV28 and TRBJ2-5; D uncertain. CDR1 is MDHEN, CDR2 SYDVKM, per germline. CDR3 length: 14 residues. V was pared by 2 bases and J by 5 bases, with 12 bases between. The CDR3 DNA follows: TGTGCCAGCAGTTTACAACAGCCCCCGGAGACCCAGTACTTC. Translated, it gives CASSLQQPPETQYF.

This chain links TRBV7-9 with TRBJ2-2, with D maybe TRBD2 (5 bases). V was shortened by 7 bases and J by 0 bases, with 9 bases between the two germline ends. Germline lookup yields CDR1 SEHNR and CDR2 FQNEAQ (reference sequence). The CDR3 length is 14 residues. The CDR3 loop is CASTQLANTGELFF. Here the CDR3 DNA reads TGTGCCAGCACCCAACTAGCGAACACCGGGGAGCTGTTTTTT.

Written as DNA, the CDR3 is TGTGCCAGCAGCTCGGGACAGGGCACCTACGAGCAGTACTTC. Translating gives CASSSGQGTYEQYF. V gene TRBV5-5 combines with J gene TRBJ2-7; 9 bases are shared with TRBD1. The CDR3 length is 14 residues. CDR1 and CDR2 (germline): SGHKS, YYEKEE (reference sequence). With V trimmed by 3 bases and J by 2 bases, 3 bases remained unmatched.

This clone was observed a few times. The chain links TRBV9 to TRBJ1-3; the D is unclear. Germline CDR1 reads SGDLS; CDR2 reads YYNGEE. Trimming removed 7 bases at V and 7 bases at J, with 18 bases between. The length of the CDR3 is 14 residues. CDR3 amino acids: CASSPSGLWNTIYF. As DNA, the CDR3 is TGTGCCAGCTCCCCGTCGGGTTTATGGAACACCATATATTTT.

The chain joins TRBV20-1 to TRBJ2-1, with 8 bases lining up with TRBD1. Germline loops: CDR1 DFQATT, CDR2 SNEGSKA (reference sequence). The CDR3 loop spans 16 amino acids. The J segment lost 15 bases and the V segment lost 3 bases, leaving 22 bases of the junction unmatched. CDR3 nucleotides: TGCAGTGCTAGTGCCATTCCGGGACAGGTAAAAAACAAACGGTTCTTC. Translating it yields CSASAIPGQVKNKRFF.

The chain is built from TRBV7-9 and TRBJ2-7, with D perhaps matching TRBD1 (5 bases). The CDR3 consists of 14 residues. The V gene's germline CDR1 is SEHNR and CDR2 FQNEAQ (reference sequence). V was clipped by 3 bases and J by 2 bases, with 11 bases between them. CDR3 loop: CASSFPRAPYEQYF. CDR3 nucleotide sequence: TGTGCCAGCAGCTTCCCCAGGGCCCCCTACGAGCAGTACTTC.

CDR3 in DNA: TGTGCCAGCAGCTTAGGTGACAGCCACGAGCAGTACTTC. Translating gives CASSLGDSHEQYF. The chain uses TRBV11-3 and TRBJ2-7, with D possibly matching TRBD1 (5 bases). The CDR3 contains 13 residues. The germline gives CDR1 SGHNT, CDR2 YENEEA. Trimming left V 1 base short and J 5 bases short, with 9 bases between. Filled out from reference TRBV11-3 and TRBJ2-7, the complete variable domain reads EAGVVQSPRYKIIEKKQPVAFWCNPISGHNTLYWYLQNLGQGPELLIRYENEEAVDDSQLPKDRFSAERLKGVDSTLKIQPAELGDSAVYLCASSLGDSHEQYFGPGTRLTVT.

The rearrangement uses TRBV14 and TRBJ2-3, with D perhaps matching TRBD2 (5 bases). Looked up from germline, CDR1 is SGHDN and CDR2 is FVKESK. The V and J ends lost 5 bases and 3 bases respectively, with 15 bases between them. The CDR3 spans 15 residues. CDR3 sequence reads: CASSFTGMGTDTQYF. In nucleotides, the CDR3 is TGTGCCAGCAGCTTTACGGGAATGGGGACAGATACGCAGTATTTT.

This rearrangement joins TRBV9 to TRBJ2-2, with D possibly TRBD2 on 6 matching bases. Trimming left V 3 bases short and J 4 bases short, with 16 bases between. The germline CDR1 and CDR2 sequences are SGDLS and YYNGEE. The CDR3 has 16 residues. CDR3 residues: CASSADIIAATGELFF. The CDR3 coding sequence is TGTGCCAGCAGCGCTGATATTATAGCGGCCACCGGGGAGCTGTTTTTT.